This record covers a single TCR beta chain. Its antigen remains unidentified. This specimen comes from a study of cytomegalovirus exposure and HLA in healthy donors. Findings and limits, study-wide: Usually a TCR sequence was rare, but some public TCRs were found in many donors. In vitro data verified three CMV-associated chains as specific for CMV antigens. The classifier reportedly diagnosed cytomegalovirus status with high specificity and sensitivity.

This table comes from immunoSEQ multiplex PCR, and its TCRdb copy is limited to in-frame clones, with some not included. The repertoire holds some 110,000 clones, with approximately 90% as singletons. A roughly 120-subject validation cohort, separate from the approximately 690-subject first cohort, supplied the donors. This sequence was found in a man between 18 and 29 years old in good health and CMV-seropositive. The sequencing sample was made of PBMCs.

The CDR3 DNA follows: TGTGCCAGCAGCCCCCCTTCGAGGGGGTACAATGAGCAGTTCTTC. Protein sequence: CASSPPSRGYNEQFF. The rearrangement uses TRBV7-9 and TRBJ2-1, with D perhaps TRBD1 (6 bases). The CDR3 is made up of 15 amino acids. Germline V gives CDR1 SEHNR, CDR2 FQNEAQ (reference sequence). V lost 5 bases to trimming and J lost 4 bases, with 15 bases between them.